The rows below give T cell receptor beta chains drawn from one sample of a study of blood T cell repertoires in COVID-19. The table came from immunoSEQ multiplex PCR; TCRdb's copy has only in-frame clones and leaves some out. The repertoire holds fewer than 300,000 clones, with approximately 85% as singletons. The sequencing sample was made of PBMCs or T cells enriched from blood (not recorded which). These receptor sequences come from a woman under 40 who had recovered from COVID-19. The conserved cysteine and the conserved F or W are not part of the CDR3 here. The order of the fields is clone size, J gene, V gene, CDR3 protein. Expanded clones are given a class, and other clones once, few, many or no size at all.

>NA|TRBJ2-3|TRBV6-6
ASRSGGSTDTQY
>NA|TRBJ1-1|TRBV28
ATGGHLNTEAF
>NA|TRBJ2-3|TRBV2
ASSILAGASTDTQY
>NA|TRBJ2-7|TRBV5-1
ASSLALSGTDEYEQY
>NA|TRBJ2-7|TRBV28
AIGLAGGGSYEQY
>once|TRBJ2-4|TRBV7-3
ASSLTPSGENIQY
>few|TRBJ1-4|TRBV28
ASSLDPTGTADNEKLF
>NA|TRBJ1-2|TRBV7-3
ASSLIARADGYT
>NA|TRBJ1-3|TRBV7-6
ASSSYIRGAPGNTIY
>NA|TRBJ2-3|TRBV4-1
ASTIQGLATDTQY
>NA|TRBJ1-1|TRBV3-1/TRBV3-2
ASSQTGFVF
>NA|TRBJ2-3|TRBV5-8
ASRQGNTDTQY
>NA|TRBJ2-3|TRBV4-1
ASSQAKQNPSTDTQY
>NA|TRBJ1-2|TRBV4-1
ASSQDSGPGENYGYT
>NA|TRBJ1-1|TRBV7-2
ASSFGLGTGKNTEAF
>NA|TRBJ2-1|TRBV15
ATSSLKSSYNEQF
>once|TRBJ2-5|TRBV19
ASSTPRSSGRGGTQY
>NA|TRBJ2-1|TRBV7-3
ASSLGAGFVNEQF
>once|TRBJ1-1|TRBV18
ASSQQVPGDTEAF
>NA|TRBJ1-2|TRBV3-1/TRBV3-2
ASSRGTGDGYT
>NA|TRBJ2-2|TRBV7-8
ASSPRTSGNTGELF
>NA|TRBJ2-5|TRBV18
ASRRGREEEETQY
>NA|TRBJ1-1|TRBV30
AWSVRENTEAF
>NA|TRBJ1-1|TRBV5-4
ASTLSTGNTEAF
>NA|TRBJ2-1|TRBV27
ASRPGQVPQEQF
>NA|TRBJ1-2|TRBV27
ASSLHWTGDDYGYT
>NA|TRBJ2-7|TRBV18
ASSPPGRGLYEQY
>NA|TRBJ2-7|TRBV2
ASSGTDTYEQY
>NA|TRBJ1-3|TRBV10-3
AISSLTGYWGNTIY
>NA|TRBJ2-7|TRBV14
ASSRGLAGGLPSYEQY
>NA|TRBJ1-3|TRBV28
ASSFPLYRAGNTIY
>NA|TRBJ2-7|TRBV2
ASRELPGQGPYEQY
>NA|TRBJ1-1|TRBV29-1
SVEMRLSYMNTEAF
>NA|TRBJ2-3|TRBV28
ASSFRGQGQDTQY
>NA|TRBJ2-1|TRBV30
AWSVTSFNEQF
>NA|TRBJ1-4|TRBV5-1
ASTEGPNEKLF
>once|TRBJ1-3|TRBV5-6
ASSQLGQGVTIY
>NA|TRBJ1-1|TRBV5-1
ASSLPGLVNGAF
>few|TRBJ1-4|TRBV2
ASTGDGRPNEKLF
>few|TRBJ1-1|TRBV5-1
ASRGGGSNTEAF
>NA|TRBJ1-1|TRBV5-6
ASSFGQGNTEAF